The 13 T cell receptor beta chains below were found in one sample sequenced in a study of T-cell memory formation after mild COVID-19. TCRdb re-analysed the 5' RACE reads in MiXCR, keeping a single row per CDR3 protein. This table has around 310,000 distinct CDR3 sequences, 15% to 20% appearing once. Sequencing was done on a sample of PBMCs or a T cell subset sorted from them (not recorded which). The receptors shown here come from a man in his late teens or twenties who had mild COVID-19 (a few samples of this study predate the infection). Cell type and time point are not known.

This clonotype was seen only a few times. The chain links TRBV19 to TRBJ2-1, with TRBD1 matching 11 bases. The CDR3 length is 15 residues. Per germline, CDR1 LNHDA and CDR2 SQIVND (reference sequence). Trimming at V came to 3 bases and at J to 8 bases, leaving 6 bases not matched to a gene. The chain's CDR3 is CASSIRDRGIDEQFF. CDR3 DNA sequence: TGTGCCAGTAGTATCCGGGACAGGGGGATAGATGAGCAGTTCTTC.

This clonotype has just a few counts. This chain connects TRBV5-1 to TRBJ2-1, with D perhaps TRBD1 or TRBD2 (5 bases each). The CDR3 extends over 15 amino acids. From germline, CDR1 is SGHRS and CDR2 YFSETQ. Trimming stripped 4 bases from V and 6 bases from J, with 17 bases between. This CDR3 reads CASSHRDRRSNEQFF. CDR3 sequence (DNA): TGCGCCAGCAGCCACCGGGACCGGAGGTCCAATGAGCAGTTCTTC.

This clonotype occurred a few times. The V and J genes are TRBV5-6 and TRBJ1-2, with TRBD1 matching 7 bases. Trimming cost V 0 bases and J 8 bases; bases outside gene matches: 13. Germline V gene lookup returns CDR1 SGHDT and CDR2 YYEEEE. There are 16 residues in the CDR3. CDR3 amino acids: CASSLGRGASESGYTF. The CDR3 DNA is TGTGCCAGCAGCTTGGGCAGGGGGGCATCCGAGAGCGGCTACACCTTC.

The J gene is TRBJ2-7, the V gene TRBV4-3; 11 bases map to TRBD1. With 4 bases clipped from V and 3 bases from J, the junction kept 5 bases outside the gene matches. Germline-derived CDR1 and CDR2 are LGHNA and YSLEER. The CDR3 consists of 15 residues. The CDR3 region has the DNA TGCGCCAGCAGCCTCCGGACAGGGGGCTACTACGAGCAGTACTTC. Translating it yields CASSLRTGGYYEQYF.

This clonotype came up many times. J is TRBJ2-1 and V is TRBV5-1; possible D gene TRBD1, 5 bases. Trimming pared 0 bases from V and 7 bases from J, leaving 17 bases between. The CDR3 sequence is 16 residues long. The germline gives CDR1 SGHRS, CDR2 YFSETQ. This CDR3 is CASSLAEDTRQNEQFF. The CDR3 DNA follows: TGCGCCAGCAGCTTGGCCGAGGACACCCGTCAGAATGAGCAGTTCTTC.

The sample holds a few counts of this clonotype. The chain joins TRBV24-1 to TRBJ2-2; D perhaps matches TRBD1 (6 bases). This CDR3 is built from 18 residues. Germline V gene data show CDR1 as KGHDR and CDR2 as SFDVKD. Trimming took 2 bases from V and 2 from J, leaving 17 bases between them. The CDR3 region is CATSDSLAAGVNTGELFF. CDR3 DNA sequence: TGTGCCACCAGTGATTCCCTTGCCGCAGGGGTAAACACCGGGGAGCTGTTTTTT.

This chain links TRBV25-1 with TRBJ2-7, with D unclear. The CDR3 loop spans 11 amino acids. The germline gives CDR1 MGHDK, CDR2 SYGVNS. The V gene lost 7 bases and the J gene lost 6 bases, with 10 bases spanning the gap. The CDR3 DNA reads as TGTGCCAGCAACCCCCTTGGCGAGCAGTACTTC. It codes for CASNPLGEQYF.

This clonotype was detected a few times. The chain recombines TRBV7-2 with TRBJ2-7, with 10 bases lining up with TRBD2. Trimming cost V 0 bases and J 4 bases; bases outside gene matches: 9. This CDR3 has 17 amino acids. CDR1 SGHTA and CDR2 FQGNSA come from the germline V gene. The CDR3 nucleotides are TGTGCCAGCAGCTTAGCCCCTTCAGCGGGGGGGCTGTACGAGCAGTACTTC. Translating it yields CASSLAPSAGGLYEQYF. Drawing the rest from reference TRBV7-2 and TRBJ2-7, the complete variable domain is GAGVSQSPSNKVTEKGKDVELRCDPISGHTALYWYRQSLGQGLEFLIYFQGNSAPDKSGLPSDRFSAERTGGSVSTLTIQRTQQEDSAVYLCASSLAPSAGGLYEQYFGPGTRLTVT.

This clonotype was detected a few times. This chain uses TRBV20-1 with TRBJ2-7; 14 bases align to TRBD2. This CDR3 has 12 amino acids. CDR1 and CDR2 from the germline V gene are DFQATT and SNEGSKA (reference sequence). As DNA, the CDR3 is TGCAGCGGGACTAGCGGGGGCTACGAGCAGTACTTC. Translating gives CSGTSGGYEQYF.

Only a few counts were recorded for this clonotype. The CDR3 loop reads CASSIALSYEQYF. CDR3 sequence (DNA): TGTGCCAGTAGTATAGCCCTTTCGTACGAGCAGTACTTC. V is TRBV19 and J is TRBJ2-7; D ambiguous. Germline-derived CDR1 and CDR2 are LNHDA and SQIVND (reference sequence). This CDR3 spans 13 amino acids. The V end lost 1 base, the J end lost 4 bases, and 8 bases lay between the germline ends.

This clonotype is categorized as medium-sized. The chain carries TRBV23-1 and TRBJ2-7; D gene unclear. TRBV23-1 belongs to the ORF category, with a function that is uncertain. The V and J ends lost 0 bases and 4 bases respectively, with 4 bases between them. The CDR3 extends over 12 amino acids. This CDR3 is CASSQSGYEQYF. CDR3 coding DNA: TGCGCCAGCAGTCAATCAGGGTACGAGCAGTACTTC.

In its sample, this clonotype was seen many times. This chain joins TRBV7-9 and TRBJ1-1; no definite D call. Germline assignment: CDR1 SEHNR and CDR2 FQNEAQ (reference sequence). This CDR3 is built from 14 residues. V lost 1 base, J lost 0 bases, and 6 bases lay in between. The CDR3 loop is CASSLGRLNTEAFF. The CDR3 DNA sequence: TGTGCCAGCAGCTTAGGACGGCTGAACACTGAAGCTTTCTTT.

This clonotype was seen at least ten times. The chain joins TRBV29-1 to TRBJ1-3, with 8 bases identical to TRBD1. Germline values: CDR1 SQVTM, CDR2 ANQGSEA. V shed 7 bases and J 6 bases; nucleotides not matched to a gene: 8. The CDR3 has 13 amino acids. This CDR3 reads CSAGGQGANTIYF. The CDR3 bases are TGCAGCGCCGGCGGACAGGGCGCAAACACCATATATTTT.